This T cell receptor (beta chain) was captured in a study of shared clonotypes between healthy human individuals. Broader study findings: What rarefaction showed was incomplete sorted-subset sequencing despite large depth.

This CDR3 spans 14 amino acids. Trimming took 1 base from V and 3 from J, leaving 6 bases between them. CDR1 and CDR2 from the germline V gene are SGHAT and FQDESV (reference sequence). Donation came from healthy HIV-negative adults that had no recent acute infections or vaccinations. The repertoire was sequenced with immunoSEQ multiplex PCR; TCRdb's copy has only in-frame clones and lacks some. The sample shows approximately 340,000 clones, around 72% of them seen only once. To note about this clone: No antigen is known for it.

This TCR came from a man in his thirties or forties in good health. The chain couples TRBV11-1 to TRBJ2-2; D ambiguous. The material sequenced was memory CD4+ T cells sorted from blood. Indicated subset: CD45RA-negative fraction. The chain's CDR3 is CASSLVGDTGELFF. For the CDR3, the DNA is TGTGCCAGCAGCTTAGTGGGCGACACCGGGGAGCTGTTTTTT. The whole variable domain, remainder taken from reference TRBV11-1 and TRBJ2-2, is EAEVAQSPRYKITEKSQAVAFWCDPISGHATLYWYRQILGQGPELLVQFQDESVVDDSQLPKDRFSAERLKGVDSTLKIQPAELGDSAMYLCASSLVGDTGELFFGEGSRLTVL.